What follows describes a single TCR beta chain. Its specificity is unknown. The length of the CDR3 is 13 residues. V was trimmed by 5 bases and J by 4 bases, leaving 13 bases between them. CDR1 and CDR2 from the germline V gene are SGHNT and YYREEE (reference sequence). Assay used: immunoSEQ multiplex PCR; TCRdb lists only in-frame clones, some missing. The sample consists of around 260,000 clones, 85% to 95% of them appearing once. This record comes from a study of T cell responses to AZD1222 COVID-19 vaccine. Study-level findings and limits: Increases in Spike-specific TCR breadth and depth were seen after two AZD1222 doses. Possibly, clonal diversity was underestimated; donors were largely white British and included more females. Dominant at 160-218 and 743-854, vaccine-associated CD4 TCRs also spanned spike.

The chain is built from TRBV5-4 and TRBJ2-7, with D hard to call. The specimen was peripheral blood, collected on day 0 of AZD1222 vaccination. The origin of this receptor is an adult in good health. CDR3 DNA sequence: TGTGCCAGCAGTCTCCAGGTGGGATACGAGCAGTACTTC. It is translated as CASSLQVGYEQYF.